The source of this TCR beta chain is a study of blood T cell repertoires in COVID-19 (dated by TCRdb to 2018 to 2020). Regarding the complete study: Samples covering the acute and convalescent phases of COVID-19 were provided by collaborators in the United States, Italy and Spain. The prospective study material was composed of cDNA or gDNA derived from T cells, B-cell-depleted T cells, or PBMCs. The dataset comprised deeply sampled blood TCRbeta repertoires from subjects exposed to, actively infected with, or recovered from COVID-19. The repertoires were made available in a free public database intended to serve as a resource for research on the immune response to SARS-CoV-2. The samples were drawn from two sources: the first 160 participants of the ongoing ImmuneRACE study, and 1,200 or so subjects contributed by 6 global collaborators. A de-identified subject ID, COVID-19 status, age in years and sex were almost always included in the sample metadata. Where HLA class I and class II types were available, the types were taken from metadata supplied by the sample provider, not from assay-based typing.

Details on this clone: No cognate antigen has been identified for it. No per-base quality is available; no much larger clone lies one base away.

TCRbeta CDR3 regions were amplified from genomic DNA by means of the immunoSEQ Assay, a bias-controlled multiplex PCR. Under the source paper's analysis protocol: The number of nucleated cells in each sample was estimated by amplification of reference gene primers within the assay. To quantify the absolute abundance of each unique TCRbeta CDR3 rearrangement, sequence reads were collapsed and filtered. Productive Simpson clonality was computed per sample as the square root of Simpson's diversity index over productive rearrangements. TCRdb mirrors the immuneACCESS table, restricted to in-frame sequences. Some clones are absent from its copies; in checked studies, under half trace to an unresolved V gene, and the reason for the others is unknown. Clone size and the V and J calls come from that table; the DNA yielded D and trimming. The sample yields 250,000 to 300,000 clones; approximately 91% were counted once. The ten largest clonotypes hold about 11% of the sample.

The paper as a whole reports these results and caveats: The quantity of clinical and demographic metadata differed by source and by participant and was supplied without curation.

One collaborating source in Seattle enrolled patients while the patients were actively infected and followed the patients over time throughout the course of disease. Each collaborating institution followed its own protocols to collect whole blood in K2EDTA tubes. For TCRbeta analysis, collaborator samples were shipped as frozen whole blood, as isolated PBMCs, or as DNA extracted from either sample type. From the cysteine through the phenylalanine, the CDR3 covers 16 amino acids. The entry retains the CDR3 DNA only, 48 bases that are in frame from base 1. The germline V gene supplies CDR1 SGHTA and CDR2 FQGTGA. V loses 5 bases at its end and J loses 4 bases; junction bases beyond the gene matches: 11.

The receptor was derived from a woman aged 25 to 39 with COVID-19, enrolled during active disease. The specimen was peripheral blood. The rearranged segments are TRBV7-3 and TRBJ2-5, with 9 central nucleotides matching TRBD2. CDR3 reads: CASSPSLAGSIETQYF. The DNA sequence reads TGTGCCAGCAGCCCCAGTCTAGCGGGAAGTATAGAGACCCAGTACTTC.